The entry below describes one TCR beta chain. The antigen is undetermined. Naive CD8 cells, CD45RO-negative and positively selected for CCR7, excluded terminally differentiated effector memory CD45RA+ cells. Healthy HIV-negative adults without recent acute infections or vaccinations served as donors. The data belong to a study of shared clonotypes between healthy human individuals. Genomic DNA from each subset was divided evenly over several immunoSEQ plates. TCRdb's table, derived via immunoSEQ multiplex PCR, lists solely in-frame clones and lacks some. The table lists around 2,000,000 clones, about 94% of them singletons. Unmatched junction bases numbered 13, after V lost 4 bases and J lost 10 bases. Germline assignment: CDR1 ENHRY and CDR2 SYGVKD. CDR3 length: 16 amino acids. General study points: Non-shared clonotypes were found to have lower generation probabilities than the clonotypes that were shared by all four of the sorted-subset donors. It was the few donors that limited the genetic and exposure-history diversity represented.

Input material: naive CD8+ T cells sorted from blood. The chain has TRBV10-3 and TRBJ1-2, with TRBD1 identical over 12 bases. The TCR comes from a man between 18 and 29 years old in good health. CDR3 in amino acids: CAISGTRDRGLGDYTF. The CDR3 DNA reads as TGTGCCATCAGTGGGACCCGGGACAGGGGGCTAGGGGACTACACCTTC.